Sequencing of this TCR beta chain was carried out in a study of blood T cell repertoires in COVID-19. Study context: Sources were T cells, B-cell-depleted T cells, or PBMCs; the material itself was cDNA or gDNA.

Participant ages covered about 18 to 100 years across 25 or so US areas. Sequencing used immunoSEQ multiplex PCR; TCRdb keeps in-frame clones, though not all of them. This table holds approximately 330,000 clones, around nine tenths found once. The V and J ends lost 5 bases and 3 bases respectively, with 11 bases between them. Germline CDR1 and CDR2: MNHEY and SMNVEV (reference sequence). The CDR3 runs to 14 residues. The sequencing sample was made of PBMCs or T cells enriched from blood (not recorded which). This chain uses TRBV27 with TRBJ1-5, with D tentatively TRBD1 (6 bases). This TCR derives from a woman aged 30 to 39 who had recovered from COVID-19. CDR3 sequence: CASSPWTANQPQHF. As DNA, the CDR3 is TGTGCCAGCAGTCCATGGACAGCCAATCAGCCCCAGCATTTT.